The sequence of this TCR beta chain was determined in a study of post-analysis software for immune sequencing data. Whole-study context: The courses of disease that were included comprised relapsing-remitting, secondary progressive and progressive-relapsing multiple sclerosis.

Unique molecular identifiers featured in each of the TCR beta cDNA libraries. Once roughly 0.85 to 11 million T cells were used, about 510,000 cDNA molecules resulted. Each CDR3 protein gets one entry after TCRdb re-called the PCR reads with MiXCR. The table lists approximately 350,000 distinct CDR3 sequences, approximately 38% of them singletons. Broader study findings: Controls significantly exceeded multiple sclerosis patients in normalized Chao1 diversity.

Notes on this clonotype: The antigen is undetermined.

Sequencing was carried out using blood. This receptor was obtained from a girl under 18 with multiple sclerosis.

Here the CDR3 reads CASSFGPPGNYNEQFF. CDR3 DNA sequence: TGTGCCAGCAGCTTCGGGCCCCCTGGGAACTACAATGAGCAGTTCTTC. The chain carries TRBV9 and TRBJ2-1; D uncertain. Germline V gene lookup returns CDR1 SGDLS and CDR2 YYNGEE. This CDR3 is built from 16 residues. Trimming removed 4 bases at V and 3 bases at J, with 17 bases between.